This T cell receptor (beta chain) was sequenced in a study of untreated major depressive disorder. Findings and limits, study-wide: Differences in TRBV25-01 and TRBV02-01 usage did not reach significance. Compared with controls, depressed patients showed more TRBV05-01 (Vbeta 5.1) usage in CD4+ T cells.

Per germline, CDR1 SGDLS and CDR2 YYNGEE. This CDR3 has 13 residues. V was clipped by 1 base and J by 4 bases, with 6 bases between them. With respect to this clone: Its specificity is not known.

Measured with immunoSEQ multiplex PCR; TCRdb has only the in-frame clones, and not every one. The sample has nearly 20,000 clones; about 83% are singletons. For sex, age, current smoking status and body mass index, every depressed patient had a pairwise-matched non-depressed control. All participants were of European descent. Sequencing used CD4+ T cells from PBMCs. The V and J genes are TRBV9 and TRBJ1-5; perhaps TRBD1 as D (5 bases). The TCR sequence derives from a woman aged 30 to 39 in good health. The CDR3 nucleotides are TGTGCCAGCAGCGTACGGGGGAATCAGCCCCAGCATTTT. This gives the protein CASSVRGNQPQHF.